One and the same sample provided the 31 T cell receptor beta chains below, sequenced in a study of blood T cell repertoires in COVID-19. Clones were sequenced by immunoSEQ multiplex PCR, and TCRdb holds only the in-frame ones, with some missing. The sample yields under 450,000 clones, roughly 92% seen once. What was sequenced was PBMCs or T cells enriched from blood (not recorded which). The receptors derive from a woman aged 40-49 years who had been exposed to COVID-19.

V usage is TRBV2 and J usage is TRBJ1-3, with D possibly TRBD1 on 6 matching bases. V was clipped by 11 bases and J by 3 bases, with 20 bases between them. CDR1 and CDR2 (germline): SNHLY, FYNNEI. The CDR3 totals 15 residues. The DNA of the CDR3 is TGTGCCCAGGAGTTGGGGGGGCTGCGTGGAAACACCATATATTTT. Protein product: CAQELGGLRGNTIYF.

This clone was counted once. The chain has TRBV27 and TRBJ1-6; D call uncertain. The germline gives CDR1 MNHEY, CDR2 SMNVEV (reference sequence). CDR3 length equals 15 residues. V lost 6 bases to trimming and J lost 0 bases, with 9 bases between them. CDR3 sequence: CASSLRGSYNSPLHF. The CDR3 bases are TGTGCCAGCAGCCTGAGAGGCTCCTATAATTCACCCCTCCACTTT.

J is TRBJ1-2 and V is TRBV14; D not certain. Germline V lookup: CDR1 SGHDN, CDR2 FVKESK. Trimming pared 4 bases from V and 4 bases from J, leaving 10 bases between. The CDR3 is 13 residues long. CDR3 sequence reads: CASSPSHSYGYTF. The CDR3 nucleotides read TGTGCCAGCAGCCCAAGCCACAGCTATGGCTACACCTTC.

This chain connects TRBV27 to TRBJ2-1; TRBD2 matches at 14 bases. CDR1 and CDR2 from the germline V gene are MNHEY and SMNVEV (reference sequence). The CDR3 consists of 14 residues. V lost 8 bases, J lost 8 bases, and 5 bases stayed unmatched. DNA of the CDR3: TGTGCCAGCGGGCGACTAGCGGGAGGGGATGAGCAGTTCTTC. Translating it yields CASGRLAGGDEQFF.

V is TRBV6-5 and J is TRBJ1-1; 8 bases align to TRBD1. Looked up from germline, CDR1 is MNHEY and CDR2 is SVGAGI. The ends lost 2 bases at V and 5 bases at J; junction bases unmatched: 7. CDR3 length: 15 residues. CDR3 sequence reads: CASSYADRAETEAFF. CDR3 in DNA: TGTGCCAGCAGTTACGCGGACAGGGCAGAGACTGAAGCTTTCTTT.

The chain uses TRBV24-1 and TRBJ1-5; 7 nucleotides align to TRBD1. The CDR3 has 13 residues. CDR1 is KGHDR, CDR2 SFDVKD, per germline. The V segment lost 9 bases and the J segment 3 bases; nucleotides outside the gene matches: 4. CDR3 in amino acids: CATRQGLNQPQHF. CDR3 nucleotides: TGTGCCACCCGACAGGGCCTCAATCAGCCCCAGCATTTT.

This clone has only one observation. CDR3 loop: CASSARDNNQPQHF. CDR3 in DNA: TGTGCCAGCAGTGCCCGGGACAACAATCAGCCCCAGCATTTT. This rearrangement joins TRBV7-9 to TRBJ1-5, with D possibly matching TRBD1 (6 bases). Trimming removed 6 bases at V and 3 bases at J, with 12 bases between. This CDR3 has 14 residues. Germline lookup yields CDR1 SEHNR and CDR2 FQNEAQ (reference sequence).

The CDR3 region is CASRVGGAYTGELFF. CDR3 sequence (DNA): TGTGCCAGCAGGGTAGGGGGGGCCTATACCGGGGAGCTGTTTTTT. This chain connects TRBV6-5 to TRBJ2-2; TRBD2 might be the D (7 bases). Germline V CDR1 and CDR2: MNHEY, SVGAGI. Trimming removed 6 bases at V and 5 bases at J, with 16 bases between. The CDR3 contains 15 residues.

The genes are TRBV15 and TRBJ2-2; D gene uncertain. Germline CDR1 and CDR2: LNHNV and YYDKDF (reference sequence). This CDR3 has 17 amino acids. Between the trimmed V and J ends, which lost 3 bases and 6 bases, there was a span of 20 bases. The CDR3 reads CATSSGFWYSLAGELFF. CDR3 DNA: TGTGCCACCAGCAGCGGGTTTTGGTATAGCTTGGCCGGGGAGCTGTTTTTT. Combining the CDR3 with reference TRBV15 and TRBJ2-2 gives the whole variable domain DAMVIQNPRYQVTQFGKPVTLSCSQTLNHNVMYWYQQKSSQAPKLLFHYYDKDFNNEADTPDNFQSRRPNTSFCFLDIRSPGLGDTAMYLCATSSGFWYSLAGELFFGEGSRLTVL.

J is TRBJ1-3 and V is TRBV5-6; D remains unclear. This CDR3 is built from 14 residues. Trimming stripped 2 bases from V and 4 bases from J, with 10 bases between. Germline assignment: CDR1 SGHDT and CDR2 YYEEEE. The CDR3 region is CASSFLGSGNTIYF. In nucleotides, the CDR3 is TGTGCCAGCAGCTTCCTAGGTTCAGGAAACACCATATATTTT.

The CDR3 region is CASSLGTGNTIYF. CDR3 bases: TGTGCCAGCAGCTTAGGGACAGGAAACACCATATATTTT. The chain employs TRBV7-8 and TRBJ1-3; D is perhaps TRBD1 (5 bases). Germline V gene data show CDR1 as SGHVS and CDR2 as FQNEAQ. The CDR3 is 13 amino acids. Trimming stripped 1 base from V and 4 bases from J, with 5 bases between.

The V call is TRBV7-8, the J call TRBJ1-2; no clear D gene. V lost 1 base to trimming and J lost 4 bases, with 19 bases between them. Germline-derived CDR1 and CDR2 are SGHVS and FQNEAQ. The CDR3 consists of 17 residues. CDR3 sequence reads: CASSLGAGGSFLYGYTF. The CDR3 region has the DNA TGTGCCAGCAGCTTAGGGGCAGGAGGAAGCTTCCTCTATGGCTACACCTTC.

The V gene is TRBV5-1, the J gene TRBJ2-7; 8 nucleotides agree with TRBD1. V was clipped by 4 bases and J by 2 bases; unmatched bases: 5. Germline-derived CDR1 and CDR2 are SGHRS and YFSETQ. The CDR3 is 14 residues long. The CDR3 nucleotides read TGCGCCAGCAGCCGGGACAGGCTGACCTACGAGCAGTACTTC. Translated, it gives CASSRDRLTYEQYF.

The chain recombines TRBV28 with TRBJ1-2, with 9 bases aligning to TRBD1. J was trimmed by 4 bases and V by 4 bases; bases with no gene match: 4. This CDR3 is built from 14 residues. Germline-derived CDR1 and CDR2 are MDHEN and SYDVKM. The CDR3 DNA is TGTGCCAGCAGTTCGACAGGGGGTGGCTATGGCTACACCTTC. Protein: CASSSTGGGYGYTF.

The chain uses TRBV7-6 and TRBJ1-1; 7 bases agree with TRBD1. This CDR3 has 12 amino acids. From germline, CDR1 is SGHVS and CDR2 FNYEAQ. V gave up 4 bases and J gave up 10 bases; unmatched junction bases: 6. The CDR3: CASSSGQMRAFF. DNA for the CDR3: TGTGCCAGCAGCTCGGGACAGATGCGAGCTTTCTTT.

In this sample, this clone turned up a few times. The chain's CDR3 is CASSQDGTDDAEAFF. The CDR3 DNA is TGCGCCAGCAGCCAAGATGGGACAGACGACGCTGAAGCTTTCTTT. The chain carries TRBV4-3 and TRBJ1-1; TRBD1 agrees at 7 bases. Germline V gene data show CDR1 as LGHNA and CDR2 as YSLEER. This CDR3 spans 15 amino acids. Trimming removed 0 bases from V and 6 bases from J; junction bases left unmatched: 7.

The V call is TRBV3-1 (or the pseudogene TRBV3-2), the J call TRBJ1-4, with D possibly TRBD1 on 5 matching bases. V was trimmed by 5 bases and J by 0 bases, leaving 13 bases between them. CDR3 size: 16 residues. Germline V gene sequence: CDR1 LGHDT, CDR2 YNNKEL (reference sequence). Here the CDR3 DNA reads TGTGCCAGCAGCTTCCGCGGGGCAGCAACTAATGAAAAACTGTTTTTT. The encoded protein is CASSFRGAATNEKLFF.

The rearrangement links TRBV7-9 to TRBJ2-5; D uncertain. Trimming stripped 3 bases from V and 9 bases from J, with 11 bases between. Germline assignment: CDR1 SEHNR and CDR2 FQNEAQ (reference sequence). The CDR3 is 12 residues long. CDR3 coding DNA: TGTGCCAGCAGCTTTAAGATTTCAGCCCAGTACTTC. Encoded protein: CASSFKISAQYF. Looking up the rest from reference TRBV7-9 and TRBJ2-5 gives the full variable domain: DTGVSQNPRHKITKRGQNVTFRCDPISEHNRLYWYRQTLGQGPEFLTYFQNEAQLEKSRLLSDRFSAERPKGSFSTLEIQRTEQGDSAMYLCASSFKISAQYFGPGTRLLVL.

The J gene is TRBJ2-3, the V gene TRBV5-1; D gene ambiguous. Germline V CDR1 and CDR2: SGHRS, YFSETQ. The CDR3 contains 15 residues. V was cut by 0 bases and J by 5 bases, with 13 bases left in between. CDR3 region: CASSLGVLDGDTQYF. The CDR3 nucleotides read TGCGCCAGCAGCTTGGGGGTGCTAGATGGAGATACGCAGTATTTT.

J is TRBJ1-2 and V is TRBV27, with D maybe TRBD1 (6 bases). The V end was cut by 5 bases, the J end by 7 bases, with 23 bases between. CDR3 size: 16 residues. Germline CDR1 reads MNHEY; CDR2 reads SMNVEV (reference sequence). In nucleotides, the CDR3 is TGTGCCAGCAGTCAACTCCCTCGTGGGGGGGCGGTTGGCTACACCTTC. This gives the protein CASSQLPRGGAVGYTF.

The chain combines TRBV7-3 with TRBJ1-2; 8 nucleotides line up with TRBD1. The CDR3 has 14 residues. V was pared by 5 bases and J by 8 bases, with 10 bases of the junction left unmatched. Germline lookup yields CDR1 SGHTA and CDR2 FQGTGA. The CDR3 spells CASSPHAQGAGYTF. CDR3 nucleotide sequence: TGTGCCAGCAGCCCACATGCGCAGGGGGCCGGCTACACCTTC.

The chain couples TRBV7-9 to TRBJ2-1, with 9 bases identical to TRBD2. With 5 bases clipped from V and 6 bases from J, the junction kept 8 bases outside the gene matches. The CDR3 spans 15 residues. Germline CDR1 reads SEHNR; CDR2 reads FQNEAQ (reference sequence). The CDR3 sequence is CASSPTSGGGNEQFF. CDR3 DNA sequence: TGTGCCAGCAGCCCGACTAGCGGAGGGGGCAATGAGCAGTTCTTC.

The CDR3 DNA reads as TGCGCCAGCAGCTTGGCCTCTTCTGGTGGGCCCTCCTACGAGCAGTACTTC. Its translation is CASSLASSGGPSYEQYF. The rearrangement links TRBV5-1 to TRBJ2-7, with unresolved D. V lost 0 bases and J 0 bases, leaving 16 bases between the germline ends. The length of the CDR3 is 17 residues. Germline V gene sequence: CDR1 SGHRS, CDR2 YFSETQ.

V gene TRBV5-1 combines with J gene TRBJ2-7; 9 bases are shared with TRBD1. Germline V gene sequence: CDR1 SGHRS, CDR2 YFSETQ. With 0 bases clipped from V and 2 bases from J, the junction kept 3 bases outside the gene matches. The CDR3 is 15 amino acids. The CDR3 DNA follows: TGCGCCAGCAGCTTGGGGGGGACAGGGACCTACGAGCAGTACTTC. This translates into CASSLGGTGTYEQYF. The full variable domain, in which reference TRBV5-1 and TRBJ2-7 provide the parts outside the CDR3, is KAGVTQTPRYLIKTRGQQVTLSCSPISGHRSVSWYQQTPGQGLQFLFEYFSETQRNKGNFPGRFSGRQFSNSRSEMNVSTLELGDSALYLCASSLGGTGTYEQYFGPGTRLTVT.

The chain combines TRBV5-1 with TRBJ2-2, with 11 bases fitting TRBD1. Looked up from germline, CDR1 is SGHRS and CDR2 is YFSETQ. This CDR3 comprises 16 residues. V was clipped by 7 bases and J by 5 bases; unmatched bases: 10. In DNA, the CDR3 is TGCGCCAGCTTCGACTTGGGACAGGGGGGTACCGGGGAGCTGTTTTTT. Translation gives CASFDLGQGGTGELFF.

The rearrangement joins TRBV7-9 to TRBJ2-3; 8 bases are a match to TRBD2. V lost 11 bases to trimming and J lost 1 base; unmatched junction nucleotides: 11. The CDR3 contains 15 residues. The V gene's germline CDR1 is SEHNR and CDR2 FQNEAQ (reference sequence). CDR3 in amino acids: CAGSLLAGRTDTQYF. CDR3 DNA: TGTGCCGGCTCTCTCCTAGCGGGCCGCACAGATACGCAGTATTTT.

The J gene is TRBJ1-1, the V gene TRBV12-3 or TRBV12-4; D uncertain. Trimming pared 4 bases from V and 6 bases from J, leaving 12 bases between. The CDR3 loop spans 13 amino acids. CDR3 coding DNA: TGTGCCAGCAGTTCGGAGGTCCTCTCTGAAGCTTTCTTT. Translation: CASSSEVLSEAFF.

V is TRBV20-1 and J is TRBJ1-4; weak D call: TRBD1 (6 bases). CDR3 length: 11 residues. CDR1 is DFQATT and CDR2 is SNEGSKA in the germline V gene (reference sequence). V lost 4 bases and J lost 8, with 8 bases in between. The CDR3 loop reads CSAITGEKLFF. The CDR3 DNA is TGCAGTGCTATCACAGGGGAAAAACTGTTTTTT.

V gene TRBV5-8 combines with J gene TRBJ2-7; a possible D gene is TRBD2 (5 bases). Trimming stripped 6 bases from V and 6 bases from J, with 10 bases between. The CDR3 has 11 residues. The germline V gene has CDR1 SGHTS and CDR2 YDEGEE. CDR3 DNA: TGTGCCAGCACCGCCCTAGCCGAGCAGTACTTC. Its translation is CASTALAEQYF. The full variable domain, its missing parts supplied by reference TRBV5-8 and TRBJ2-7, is EAGVTQSPTHLIKTRGQQATLRCSPISGHTSVYWYQQALGLGLQFLLWYDEGEERNRGNFPPRFSGRQFPNYSSELNVNALELEDSALYLCASTALAEQYFGPGTRLTVT.

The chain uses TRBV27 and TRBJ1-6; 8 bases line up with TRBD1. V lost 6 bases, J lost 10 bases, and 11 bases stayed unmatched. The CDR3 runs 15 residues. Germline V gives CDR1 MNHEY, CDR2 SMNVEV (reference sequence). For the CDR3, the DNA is TGTGCCAGCAGGCAACGTGCAGGGGGCGGCTCACCCCTCCACTTT. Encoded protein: CASRQRAGGGSPLHF.

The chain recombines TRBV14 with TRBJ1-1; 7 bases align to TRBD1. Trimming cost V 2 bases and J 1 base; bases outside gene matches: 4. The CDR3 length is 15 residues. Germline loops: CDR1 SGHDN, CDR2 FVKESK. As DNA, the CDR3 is TGTGCCAGCAGCCAACTACAGGGGAGGAACACTGAAGCTTTCTTT. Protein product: CASSQLQGRNTEAFF.